The 13 T cell receptor beta chains below all came from one sample that was sequenced in a study of beta chain features in type 1 diabetes. Points from the study as a whole: People with Type 1 diabetes carried modestly yet significantly shorter TCRB CDR3s in all four CD4+ subsets.

TCRB transcripts that were expressed got sequenced, as all of the isolated RNA had been reverse transcribed. Using immunoSEQ multiplex PCR, the repertoire was profiled, and TCRdb retains in-frame clones only, with some absent. Seen here are more than 250,000 clones, approximately 20% observed once, and the top ten hold around 0.028%. These receptors lack a known antigen. The specimen sequenced was naive CD4+ T cells from blood. The receptor set was obtained from a woman aged 40 to 49 with type 1 diabetes.

This clone was counted only a few times. V gene TRBV9 combines with J gene TRBJ2-1, with TRBD2 identical over 10 bases. The CDR3 totals 14 residues. The trim removed 0 bases at V and 14 bases at J, leaving 8 bases unmatched. CDR1 is SGDLS, CDR2 YYNGEE, per germline. The DNA for the CDR3 is TGTGCCAGCAGCGTAGAGGGAGCGGGGGGGCCGGAGTTCTTC. Its translation: CASSVEGAGGPEFF.

This clone was detected a few times. The chain employs TRBV30 and TRBJ1-2; D not certain. CDR3 length: 13 amino acids. Trimming shortened V by 1 base and J by 4 bases, and 10 bases separated the two germline ends. From germline, CDR1 is GTSNPN and CDR2 SVGIG (reference sequence). The CDR3 protein is CAWSGLGGYGYTF. The CDR3 DNA reads as TGTGCCTGGAGTGGACTCGGCGGCTATGGCTACACCTTC.

J is TRBJ2-7 and V is TRBV7-2; 11 bases are a match to TRBD2. J lost 1 base, V lost 5 bases, and 4 bases had no gene match. This CDR3 contains 15 residues. Germline CDR1 and CDR2: SGHTA and FQGNSA. The CDR3 coding sequence is TGTGCCAGCAGCAATAGACTAGCGGGATCCTACGAGCAGTACTTC. Translation gives CASSNRLAGSYEQYF.

A few counts support this clone. The V call is TRBV7-2, the J call TRBJ2-2; 11 nucleotides agree with TRBD2. The CDR3 loop spans 18 amino acids. CDR1 and CDR2 from the germline V gene are SGHTA and FQGNSA. The V segment lost 7 bases and the J segment 8 bases; nucleotides outside the gene matches: 18. The CDR3 protein is CASKVPSGRIFGMGELFF. The CDR3 DNA is TGTGCCAGCAAGGTGCCTAGCGGGAGGATCTTCGGTATGGGGGAGCTGTTTTTT.

This clone has just a few counts. The chain couples TRBV5-1 to TRBJ2-1; 11 positions agree with TRBD2. V dropped 4 bases and J dropped 0; count of bases not matched to a gene: 9. CDR1 and CDR2 from the germline V gene are SGHRS and YFSETQ. The CDR3 is 18 amino acids. The CDR3 loop is CASSRRLAGLTSYNEQFF. DNA of the CDR3: TGCGCCAGCAGCCGCCGACTAGCGGGACTGACCTCCTACAATGAGCAGTTCTTC.

The CDR3 sequence is CASSPSGSYNSPLHF. The CDR3 nucleotides are TGTGCCAGCAGCCCATCGGGATCCTATAATTCACCCCTCCACTTT. This chain connects TRBV5-4 to TRBJ1-6; D call uncertain. CDR1 is SGHNT, CDR2 YYREEE, per germline (reference sequence). V lost 4 bases to trimming and J lost 1 base, with 9 bases between them. The CDR3 has 15 amino acids.

This clone has a handful of counts. The J gene is TRBJ1-1, the V gene TRBV7-2, with a possible D match to TRBD1 (6 bases). Germline V gene sequence: CDR1 SGHTA, CDR2 FQGNSA. Deletions cut 3 bases from V and 1 base from J, with 12 bases between. The CDR3 is 15 amino acids. Here the CDR3 DNA reads TGTGCCAGCAGCTTTCACAGGGCCCCGAACACTGAAGCTTTCTTT. Encoded protein: CASSFHRAPNTEAFF.

The gene calls are TRBV5-1 and TRBJ2-7; perhaps TRBD1 as D (6 bases). Germline values: CDR1 SGHRS, CDR2 YFSETQ. The CDR3 covers 14 residues. V dropped 5 bases and J dropped 1 base, with 13 bases sitting between them. The CDR3, as DNA: TGCGCCAGCAGGCCCCGACAGGATTCCTACGAGCAGTACTTC. Amino acid sequence: CASRPRQDSYEQYF.

This clone appeared a few times. This chain joins TRBV4-3 and TRBJ1-2; 9 bases align to TRBD1. Germline V gives CDR1 LGHNA, CDR2 YSLEER. Trimming took 1 base from V and 7 from J; bases not matched to a gene: 10. CDR3 size: 16 residues. The CDR3 DNA follows: TGCGCCAGCAGCCAAGTTTCGAACACAGGGGGCAGTGGCTACACCTTC. Translated, it gives CASSQVSNTGGSGYTF.

This clone has a handful of counts. The V call is TRBV7-8, the J call TRBJ1-2, with D perhaps matching TRBD1 (6 bases). The V end lost 5 bases, the J end lost 2 bases, and 12 bases lay between the germline ends. The V gene's germline CDR1 is SGHVS and CDR2 FQNEAQ. The CDR3 is 14 residues long. The CDR3 region has the DNA TGTGCCAGCAGCCTGACAGGAGTAAACTATGGCTACACCTTC. Its translation is CASSLTGVNYGYTF.

This clone was found a few times. V is TRBV7-9 and J is TRBJ2-5; 9 nucleotides align to TRBD2. CDR1 is SEHNR and CDR2 is FQNEAQ in the germline V gene (reference sequence). The CDR3 runs to 15 residues. With V trimmed by 5 bases and J by 2 bases, 6 bases remained unmatched. DNA of the CDR3: TGTGCCAGCAGCCGGCGGGGGGGAGGACAAGAGACCCAGTACTTC. Its protein product is CASSRRGGGQETQYF.

This clone was picked up a small number of times. The chain links TRBV7-9 to TRBJ2-3; possibly TRBD2 for D (6 bases). This CDR3 region has 15 residues. Trimming removed 3 bases from V and 2 bases from J, with 12 bases in between. CDR1 is SEHNR, CDR2 FQNEAQ, per germline (reference sequence). In DNA form, the CDR3 reads TGTGCCAGCAGCTTCGAACAGGACTACACAGATACGCAGTATTTT. Translated, it gives CASSFEQDYTDTQYF.

This clone was recorded a few times. The rearrangement links TRBV4-1 to TRBJ2-1; weak D call: TRBD2 (6 bases). V shed 2 bases and J shed 8 bases, with 19 bases lying between them. CDR1 MGHRA and CDR2 YSYEKL come from the germline V gene. The CDR3 consists of 16 residues. In DNA, the CDR3 is TGCGCCAGCAGCCAACCCGGGACTCGAAAGGCCCATGAGCAGTTCTTC. It translates to CASSQPGTRKAHEQFF.